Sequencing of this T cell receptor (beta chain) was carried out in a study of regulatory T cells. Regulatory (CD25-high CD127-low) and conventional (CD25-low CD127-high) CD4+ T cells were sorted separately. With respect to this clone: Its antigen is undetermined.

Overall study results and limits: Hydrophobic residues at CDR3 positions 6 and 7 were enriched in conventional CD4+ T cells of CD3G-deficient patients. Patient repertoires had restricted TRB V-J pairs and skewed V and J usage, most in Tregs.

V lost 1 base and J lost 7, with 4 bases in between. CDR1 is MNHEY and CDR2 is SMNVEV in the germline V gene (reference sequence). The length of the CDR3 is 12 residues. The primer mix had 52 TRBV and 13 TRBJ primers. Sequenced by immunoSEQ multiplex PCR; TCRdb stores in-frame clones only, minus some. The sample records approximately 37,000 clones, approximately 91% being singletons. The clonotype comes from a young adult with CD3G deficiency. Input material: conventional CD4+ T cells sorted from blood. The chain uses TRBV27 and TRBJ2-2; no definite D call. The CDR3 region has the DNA TGTGCCAGCAGTTTATATGGCGGGGAGCTGTTTTTT. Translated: CASSLYGGELFF.